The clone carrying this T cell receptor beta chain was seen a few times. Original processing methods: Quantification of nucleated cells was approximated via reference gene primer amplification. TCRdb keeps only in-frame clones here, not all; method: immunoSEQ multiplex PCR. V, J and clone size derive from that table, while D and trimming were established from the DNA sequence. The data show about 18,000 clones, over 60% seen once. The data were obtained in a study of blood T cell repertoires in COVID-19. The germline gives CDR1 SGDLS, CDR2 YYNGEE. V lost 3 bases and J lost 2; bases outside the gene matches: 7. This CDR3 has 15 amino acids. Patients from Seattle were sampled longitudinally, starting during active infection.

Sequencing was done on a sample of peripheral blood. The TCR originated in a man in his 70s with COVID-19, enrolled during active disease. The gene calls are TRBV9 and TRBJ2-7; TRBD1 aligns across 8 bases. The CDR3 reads CASSARGRLPYEQYF. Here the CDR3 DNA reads TGTGCCAGCAGCGCCAGGGGGCGGCTCCCCTACGAGCAGTACTTC.